The T cell receptor (beta chain) under discussion was sequenced for a study of cytomegalovirus exposure and HLA in healthy donors. Germline assignment: CDR1 WNHNN and CDR2 SYGVQD (reference sequence). The CDR3 sequence is 14 residues long. Trimming stripped 4 bases from V and 5 bases from J, with 12 bases between. Use of 60 Vbeta and 13 Jbeta primers characterized the PCR. TCRdb keeps only in-frame clones here, not all; method: immunoSEQ multiplex PCR. Of 250,000 to 350,000 clones in the sample, 80% were seen once. This TCR derives from a girl aged 2-10 years in good health and CMV-seronegative. This chain joins TRBV10-1 and TRBJ2-1; TRBD1 is a possible D gene (5 bases). The sample consisted of PBMCs. The CDR3, as DNA: TGCGCCAGCAGTGGGGGCTCGACGGACAATGAGCAGTTCTTC. Translated, it gives CASSGGSTDNEQFF.